Listed below are T cell receptor beta chains from one sample, sequenced in a study of control samples from healthy donors and cancer patients. Sequencing used immunoSEQ multiplex PCR; TCRdb keeps in-frame clones, though not all of them. Altogether fewer than 500,000 clones are present, approximately 92% being singletons, with the ten largest covering around 6.4%. The sequencing input was PBMCs. The receptors were gathered from a middle-aged man with head and neck cancer. The CDR3 runs from the conserved cysteine through the conserved F or W. A D gene is named only where the DNA matches it firmly. A clone size is listed for some rows: how often the clone was seen (once, few, many), or a class if it is expanded.

V gene: TRBV7-2
J gene: TRBJ1-2
D gene: NA
clone size: NA
CDR3 DNA: TGTGCCAGCAGCTTAGAGGGGTCCTCAAATGGCTACACCTTC
CDR3 protein: CASSLEGSSNGYTF

V gene: TRBV7-2
J gene: TRBJ2-5
D gene: TRBD1
clone size: many
CDR3 DNA: TGTGCCAGCAGGTCGGGACAGAGGACAGTAGAGACCCAGTACTTC
CDR3 protein: CASRSGQRTVETQYF

V gene: TRBV7-2
J gene: TRBJ2-7
D gene: NA
clone size: NA
CDR3 DNA: TGTGCCAGCAGCGCCCCCCCAGGGGAGCAGTACTTC
CDR3 protein: CASSAPPGEQYF

V gene: TRBV18
J gene: TRBJ1-4
D gene: NA
clone size: NA
CDR3 DNA: TGTGCCAGCTCACAGGGCGCTAATGAAAAACTGTTTTTT
CDR3 protein: CASSQGANEKLFF

V gene: TRBV6-4
J gene: TRBJ2-3
D gene: TRBD1
clone size: few
CDR3 DNA: TGTGCCAGCAGTACAGGGGGCGGGAGCACAGATACGCAGTATTTT
CDR3 protein: CASSTGGGSTDTQYF

V gene: TRBV27
J gene: TRBJ1-2
D gene: NA
clone size: NA
CDR3 DNA: TGTGCCAGCAGTTTATCACCAGGGGCTGGCTACACCTTC
CDR3 protein: CASSLSPGAGYTF

V gene: TRBV6-6
J gene: TRBJ1-2
D gene: NA
clone size: NA
CDR3 DNA: TGTGCCAGCAGTTCCCGGACAGAAGCTAACTATGGCTACACCTTC
CDR3 protein: CASSSRTEANYGYTF

V gene: TRBV27
J gene: TRBJ2-1
D gene: NA
clone size: NA
CDR3 DNA: TGTGCCAGCAGTTTACAGGGAATCTCCTACAATGAGCAGTTCTTC
CDR3 protein: CASSLQGISYNEQFF

V gene: TRBV24-1
J gene: TRBJ2-1
D gene: NA
clone size: NA
CDR3 DNA: TGTGCCACCAGTGATTGGAGGCTGGGGGATGAGCAGTTCTTC
CDR3 protein: CATSDWRLGDEQFF

V gene: TRBV4-3
J gene: TRBJ2-1
D gene: NA
clone size: NA
CDR3 DNA: TGCGCCAGCAGCCAAGAGGTAGCATTCTATGAGCAGTTCTTC
CDR3 protein: CASSQEVAFYEQFF

V gene: TRBV4-1
J gene: TRBJ2-1
D gene: TRBD2
clone size: NA
CDR3 DNA: TGCGCCAGCAGCCATACGGGCTCCGGGACTAGCCTCGGTGAGCAGTTCTTC
CDR3 protein: CASSHTGSGTSLGEQFF

V gene: TRBV27
J gene: TRBJ2-7
D gene: NA
clone size: NA
CDR3 DNA: TGTGCCAGCAGTTTAAGAGGGGTGGCGGGCGAGCAGTACTTC
CDR3 protein: CASSLRGVAGEQYF

V gene: TRBV12-5
J gene: TRBJ2-2
D gene: TRBD2
clone size: NA
CDR3 DNA: TGTGCTAGTGGTTCGTTCCCTGGACTAGCGGGGGGGCCAGGCAACACCGGGGAGCTGTTTTTT
CDR3 protein: CASGSFPGLAGGPGNTGELFF

V gene: TRBV6-6
J gene: TRBJ1-1
D gene: TRBD1
clone size: NA
CDR3 DNA: TGTGCCAGCAAGGGACAGAGGGACACTGAAGCTTTCTTT
CDR3 protein: CASKGQRDTEAFF

V gene: TRBV4-2
J gene: TRBJ2-7
D gene: TRBD1
clone size: NA
CDR3 DNA: TGTGCCAGCAGCCAAGCGGGACAGAGCTCCTACGAGCAGTACTTC
CDR3 protein: CASSQAGQSSYEQYF

V gene: TRBV6-5
J gene: TRBJ2-3
D gene: TRBD2
clone size: NA
CDR3 DNA: TGTGCCAGCGGTCTCGGACTAGCGGTCACAGATACGCAGTATTTT
CDR3 protein: CASGLGLAVTDTQYF

V gene: TRBV9
J gene: TRBJ2-1
D gene: TRBD2
clone size: NA
CDR3 DNA: TGTGCCAGCAGCTCGGGACTAGCGGGTGGGAATGAGCAGTTCTTC
CDR3 protein: CASSSGLAGGNEQFF

V gene: TRBV6-2/TRBV6-3
J gene: TRBJ1-5
D gene: NA
clone size: once
CDR3 DNA: TGTGCCAGCAGTTATAATTCGGGGCGAGCGCGTAATCAGCCCCAGCATTTT
CDR3 protein: CASSYNSGRARNQPQHF